The rows below give T cell receptor beta chains drawn from one sample of a study of OX40 agonist ivuxolimab in advanced cancers. Clones were sequenced by immunoSEQ multiplex PCR, and TCRdb holds only the in-frame ones, with some missing. The repertoire holds 110,000 or so clones, with 91% as singletons. Specimen: CD4+ or CD8+ T cells sorted from blood, collected in a trial of the OX40 agonist ivuxolimab. The receptors derive from an adult with an advanced solid tumor such as melanoma, head and neck, liver or kidney cancer. The conserved cysteine and the conserved F or W are not part of the CDR3 here.

V gene: TRBV6-5; CDR3 protein: ASSEAGDYGYT
V gene: TRBV5-5; CDR3 protein: ASSLGGDSPLH
V gene: TRBV18; CDR3 protein: ASSPNSDTEAF
V gene: TRBV7-9; CDR3 protein: ASSQGGATEAF
V gene: TRBV25-1; CDR3 protein: ASSEIRDPNTQY
V gene: TRBV27; CDR3 protein: ASSLRTLSYEQY
V gene: TRBV4-1; CDR3 protein: ASRESPSRSYNEQF
V gene: TRBV5-8; CDR3 protein: ASSFGTVTYEQY
V gene: TRBV21-1; CDR3 protein: AGTDRGMCEQY
V gene: TRBV5-6; CDR3 protein: ASSSPGGHFENTEAF
V gene: TRBV5-4; CDR3 protein: ASSSASGSSYNEQF
V gene: TRBV5-1; CDR3 protein: ASSLVGSPYEQY
V gene: TRBV10-3; CDR3 protein: AISEAGTSGSGVNEQF
V gene: TRBV11-1; CDR3 protein: ASSLDGSQETQY
V gene: TRBV9; CDR3 protein: ASSPRRGGNTIY
V gene: TRBV30; CDR3 protein: AWSVGDSQPGQF
V gene: TRBV11-3; CDR3 protein: ASSTGTGRTDTQY
V gene: TRBV27; CDR3 protein: ASGPQGNTIY
V gene: TRBV6-6; CDR3 protein: ATRPTGGMVADGYT
V gene: TRBV7-6; CDR3 protein: ASSLAAVAATDTQY
V gene: TRBV20-1; CDR3 protein: SAHKNNEQF
V gene: TRBV5-1; CDR3 protein: ASGLAGNQETQY
V gene: TRBV27; CDR3 protein: ASGRTGGAGPYNEQF
V gene: TRBV11-3; CDR3 protein: ASSAQETQY
V gene: TRBV15; CDR3 protein: ATSRDQSRPSGSVDTQY
V gene: TRBV4-2; CDR3 protein: ASSQGFSDEQF
V gene: TRBV19; CDR3 protein: ASSIQRRQNIQY
V gene: TRBV6-1; CDR3 protein: ASSESITGTAYGYT
V gene: TRBV5-1; CDR3 protein: ASSPLGAGGYEQY
V gene: TRBV11-3; CDR3 protein: ASSPGQPGELF
V gene: TRBV7-9; CDR3 protein: ASTKPNTEAF
V gene: TRBV5-6; CDR3 protein: ASRRDLNTEAF
V gene: TRBV23-1; CDR3 protein: ASRGLGTYEQY
V gene: TRBV5-1; CDR3 protein: ASSSPSYEQY
V gene: TRBV19; CDR3 protein: ASSIGGGETNEKLF
V gene: TRBV10-3; CDR3 protein: ASGGTGGANSPLH
V gene: TRBV29-1; CDR3 protein: SVGMGLGYNEQF
V gene: TRBV15; CDR3 protein: ATSRAQGASFHEQY
V gene: TRBV7-2; CDR3 protein: ASSLAVGPSYEQY
V gene: TRBV18; CDR3 protein: ASSEGQLGS
V gene: TRBV5-5; CDR3 protein: ASSLETSGRVYEQY
V gene: TRBV14; CDR3 protein: ASSLTGDTEAF